This TCR beta chain was recovered during a study of T cells in tuberculosis. Specified time point: new active TB diagnosis, blood taken before or within 7 days of starting treatment. This CDR3 is built from 15 residues. The V and J ends lost 0 bases and 4 bases respectively, with 12 bases between them. CDR1 LGHNA and CDR2 YSLEER come from the germline V gene. The assay was immunoSEQ multiplex PCR, and TCRdb's table has in-frame clones only and misses some. The sample includes about 33,000 clones, approximately 90% seen only once; the top ten take roughly 5%. The chain joins TRBV4-3 to TRBJ1-2; D is perhaps TRBD1 (5 bases). This TCR derives from an adult with tuberculosis. Here the sequenced sample was PBMCs, taken at tuberculosis diagnosis. Here the CDR3 DNA reads TGCGCCAGCAGCCAAGACGCGACAGCCCTCTATGGCTACACCTTC. Encoded protein: CASSQDATALYGYTF.